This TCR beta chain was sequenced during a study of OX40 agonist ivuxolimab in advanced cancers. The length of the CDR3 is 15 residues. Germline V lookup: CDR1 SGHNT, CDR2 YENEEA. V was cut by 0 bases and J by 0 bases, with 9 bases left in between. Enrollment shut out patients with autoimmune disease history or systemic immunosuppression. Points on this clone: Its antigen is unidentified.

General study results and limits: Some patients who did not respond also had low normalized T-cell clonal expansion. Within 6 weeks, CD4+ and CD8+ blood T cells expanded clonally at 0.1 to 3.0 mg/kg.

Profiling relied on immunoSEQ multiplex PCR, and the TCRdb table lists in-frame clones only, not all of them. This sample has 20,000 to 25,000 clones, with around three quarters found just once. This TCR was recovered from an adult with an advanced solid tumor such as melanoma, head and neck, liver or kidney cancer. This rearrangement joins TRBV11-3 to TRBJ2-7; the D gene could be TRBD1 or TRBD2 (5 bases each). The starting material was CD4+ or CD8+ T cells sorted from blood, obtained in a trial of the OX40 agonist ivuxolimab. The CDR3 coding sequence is TGTGCCAGCAGCTTAGATCGGGGCACCTCCTACGAGCAGTACTTC. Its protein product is CASSLDRGTSYEQYF.